Below are 11 T cell receptor beta chains sequenced from a single sample in a study of regulatory T cells in long-lasting Graves disease. Time point specified: newly diagnosed GD, antithyroid drugs for less than 3 months. Researchers made the TCR library from RNA that was extracted from PBMCs. Construction of the TCR beta libraries employed iRepertoire HTBI primers in conjunction with Arm-PCR of CDR3 regions. TCRdb re-called the multiplex PCR reads with MiXCR, one entry per CDR3 protein. The table has hundreds of thousands of distinct CDR3 sequences, around 15% seen once. This same sample was also taken into another study, of T cells in Graves' hyperthyroidism and ophthalmopathy.

Sequenced material: peripheral blood mononuclear cells (PBMCs), taken at new diagnosis, from a patient treated with antithyroid drugs. These receptors were obtained from a middle-aged man with Graves disease.

In its sample, this clonotype was seen a few times. This rearrangement joins TRBV19 to TRBJ1-4; D ambiguous. Germline-derived CDR1 and CDR2 are LNHDA and SQIVND (reference sequence). CDR3 length equals 16 residues. Trimming shortened V by 4 bases and J by 4 bases, and 16 bases separated the two germline ends. CDR3 DNA sequence: TGTGCCAGTAGTAAACGGATACCCCTATTTAATGAAAAACTGTTTTTT. Encoded protein: CASSKRIPLFNEKLFF.

This clonotype was picked up many times. The chain joins TRBV18 to TRBJ2-3, with D uncertain. This CDR3 comprises 14 residues. Germline loops: CDR1 KGHSH, CDR2 LQKENI. V was trimmed by 5 bases and J by 4 bases, leaving 13 bases between them. CDR3 sequence reads: CASSSSHPPDTQYF. The CDR3 DNA reads TGTGCCAGCTCATCAAGTCACCCCCCAGATACGCAGTATTTT.

This clonotype has ten or more counts. The chain is built from TRBV27 and TRBJ2-5; no firm D call. Trimming cost V 0 bases and J 5 bases, with 7 bases left between them. The CDR3 is 13 amino acids. Germline CDR1 MNHEY, CDR2 SMNVEV (reference sequence). CDR3: CASSLSVWETQYF. In DNA, the CDR3 is TGTGCCAGCAGTTTATCAGTATGGGAGACCCAGTACTTC.

This clonotype has just a few counts. This sequence joins TRBV6-2 or TRBV6-3 and TRBJ2-5, with D unclear. V lost 0 bases and J 9 bases, leaving 5 bases between the germline ends. CDR1 is MNHEY, CDR2 SVGEGT, per germline. The CDR3 covers 11 residues. This CDR3 reads CASSYSTSQYF. Written as DNA, the CDR3 is TGTGCCAGCAGTTACTCGACTTCCCAGTACTTC.

V usage is TRBV20-1 and J usage is TRBJ1-5; 8 nucleotides agree with TRBD1. This CDR3 region has 13 residues. CDR1 is DFQATT, CDR2 SNEGSKA, per germline (reference sequence). Germline trimming cut 2 bases from V and 6 bases from J; bases unmatched to any gene: 3. CDR3 loop: CSARPGGGQPQHF. CDR3 DNA: TGCAGTGCTAGACCAGGGGGCGGTCAGCCCCAGCATTTT.

Many counts were recorded for this clonotype. J is TRBJ2-1 and V is TRBV6-1; 8 nucleotides align to TRBD1. CDR3 length equals 14 residues. The V gene's germline CDR1 is MNHNS and CDR2 SASEGT. V lost 4 bases, J lost 6 bases, and 5 bases stayed unmatched. CDR3 loop: CASSGDRGGNEQFF. Written as DNA, the CDR3 is TGTGCCAGCAGTGGTGACAGGGGTGGCAATGAGCAGTTCTTC.

A remark on this clonotype: A much larger clone differs by one base, so this may be a read error. The conserved closing phenylalanine or tryptophan is absent in this CDR3, likely reflecting a read error. The CDR3 reads CASSPDGSGANVLTS. CDR3 coding DNA: TGTGCCAGCAGTCCTGACGGCTCTGGGGCCAACGTCCTGACTTCC. The chain links TRBV27 to TRBJ2-6; D unresolved. The CDR3 is made up of 15 amino acids. Germline CDR1 is MNHEY and CDR2 is SMNVEV (reference sequence). Trimming took off 5 bases at V and 0 bases at J, with 8 bases between the two ends.

This clonotype was counted many times. This chain links TRBV28 with TRBJ2-1; 7 bases match TRBD2. Germline values: CDR1 MDHEN, CDR2 SYDVKM. V gave up 3 bases and J gave up 5 bases; unmatched junction bases: 10. This CDR3 has 16 amino acids. The CDR3 nucleotides are TGTGCCAGCAGTTTTATTTACCGGGGGGTTGACAATGAGCAGTTCTTC. Its protein product is CASSFIYRGVDNEQFF.

Concerning this clonotype: The CDR3 ends on some other residue instead of the conserved phenylalanine or tryptophan, so this is likely a read error. The CDR3: CASSFRLGNYGYTL. The DNA for the CDR3 is TGTGCCAGCAGTTTTAGGTTGGGTAACTATGGCTACACCCTC. The rearrangement links TRBV27 to TRBJ1-2; the D is unclear. This CDR3 is built from 14 residues. V lost 3 bases and J lost 1, with 9 bases in between. Germline V gives CDR1 MNHEY, CDR2 SMNVEV (reference sequence).

This clonotype was recorded many times. The V call is TRBV28, the J call TRBJ2-2, with D possibly being TRBD1 (5 bases). Trimming shortened V by 6 bases and J by 3 bases, and 14 bases separated the two germline ends. Germline lookup yields CDR1 MDHEN and CDR2 SYDVKM. This CDR3 has 15 residues. For the CDR3, the DNA is TGTGCCAGCAGGTCCCACAGGCTCTACACCGGGGAGCTGTTTTTT. Translation: CASRSHRLYTGELFF.

There are many counts of this clonotype. This chain uses TRBV28 with TRBJ2-4, with TRBD1 matching 7 bases. The CDR3 covers 17 residues. J lost 6 bases, V lost 3 bases, and 14 bases had no gene match. Germline V lookup: CDR1 MDHEN, CDR2 SYDVKM. The CDR3 sequence: CASSFFPPTGDGNIQYF. The CDR3, as DNA: TGTGCCAGCAGTTTCTTTCCCCCTACAGGGGACGGAAACATTCAGTACTTC.